This T cell receptor beta chain was recorded in a study of tumor-infiltrating lymphocytes in oesophageal squamous cell carcinoma (dated by TCRdb to 2016 to 2018). The CDR3 starts with the cysteine, ends with the phenylalanine, and has 15 residues. Here the CDR3 DNA is all that survives: 45 bases in frame from base 1. The germline V gene (reference sequence) specifies SGHNT as CDR1 and YYREEE as CDR2. V loses 4 bases, J loses 3 bases, and the germline ends lie 17 bases apart. A note on this clonotype: Its antigen is unknown. Within one base of it there is no much larger clone, and no base qualities were kept.

The library was prepared using PCR. Reads for this sample came from an Illumina HiSeq 2000. TCRdb redid the processing of the public reads, applying fastp at Q25 and MiXCR, and retained in-frame beta chains. Identical CDR3 proteins give one entry, which carries the most common genes and DNA. The sample data list around 16,000 distinct CDR3 sequences, and 40% to 55% of these were observed just once. Approximately 40% of the sample comes from the top ten. Sequenced sample: blood. The receptor was isolated from a female donor with esophageal squamous cell carcinoma. The rearrangement joined TRBV5-4 to TRBJ2-7; a weak D assignment points to TRBD1 (8 bases agree). The CDR3 corresponds to CASSPGGQENYEQYF. The bases read TGTGCCAGCAGCCCGGGGGGACAGGAGAACTACGAGCAGTACTTC.